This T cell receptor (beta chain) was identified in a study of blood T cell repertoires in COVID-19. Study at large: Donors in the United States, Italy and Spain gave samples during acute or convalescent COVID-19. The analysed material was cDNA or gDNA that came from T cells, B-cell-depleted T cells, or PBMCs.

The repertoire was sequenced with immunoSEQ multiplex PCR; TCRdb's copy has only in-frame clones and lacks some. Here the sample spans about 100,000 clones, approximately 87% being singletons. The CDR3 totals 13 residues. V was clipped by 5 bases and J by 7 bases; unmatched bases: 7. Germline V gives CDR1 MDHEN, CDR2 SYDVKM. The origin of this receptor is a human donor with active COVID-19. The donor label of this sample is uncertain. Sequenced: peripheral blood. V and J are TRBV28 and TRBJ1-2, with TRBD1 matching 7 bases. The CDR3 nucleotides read TGTGCCAGCAGTCAACAGGGGTTCTTTGGCTACACCTTC. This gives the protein CASSQQGFFGYTF.